This passage covers 23 T cell receptor beta chains from one sample sequenced in a study of control samples from healthy donors and cancer patients. Sequencing used immunoSEQ multiplex PCR; TCRdb keeps in-frame clones, though not all of them. The table shows 200,000 or so clones, with roughly 94% occurring only once. The sample was blood. Receptors originate from a man aged 50 or older in good health.

The count of this clone is one. This sequence joins TRBV7-3 and TRBJ2-1, with D unresolved. Trimming pared 5 bases from V and 1 base from J, leaving 12 bases between. CDR1 and CDR2 (germline): SGHTA, FQGTGA. CDR3 length: 15 residues. This chain's CDR3 is CASSRNPDSYNEQFF. The CDR3 DNA follows: TGTGCCAGCAGCCGTAATCCGGATTCCTACAATGAGCAGTTCTTC. Full variable domain (missing parts from reference TRBV7-3 and TRBJ2-1): GAGVSQTPSNKVTEKGKYVELRCDPISGHTALYWYRQSLGQGPEFLIYFQGTGAADDSGLPNDRFFAVRPEGSVSTLKIQRTERGDSAVYLCASSRNPDSYNEQFFGPGTRLTVL.

V gene TRBV4-2 combines with J gene TRBJ2-7; 11 nucleotides agree with TRBD2. This CDR3 is built from 16 residues. Germline V gives CDR1 LGHNA, CDR2 YNFKEQ. J was trimmed by 2 bases and V by 0 bases; bases with no gene match: 3. The CDR3 DNA reads TGTGCCAGCAGCCAAGATTGGACTAGCGGGCCCTACGAGCAGTACTTC. Translating gives CASSQDWTSGPYEQYF.

The V call is TRBV5-1, the J call TRBJ2-5; D is possibly TRBD1 (6 bases). This CDR3 comprises 14 residues. Trimming shortened V by 1 base and J by 5 bases, and 12 bases separated the two germline ends. Looked up from germline, CDR1 is SGHRS and CDR2 is YFSETQ. Here the CDR3 DNA reads TGCGCCAGCAGCTTGCCAGGGGTTGGTGAGACCCAGTACTTC. As protein: CASSLPGVGETQYF.

In this sample, this clone turned up once. One end of the junction fails to match germline, which may point to a read error. The chain links TRBV5-1 to TRBJ2-1; TRBD2 matches at 10 bases. Germline assignment: CDR1 SGHRS and CDR2 YFSETQ. CDR3 length equals 18 residues. CDR3 amino acids: CVSSAGASGGPIYNEQFF. CDR3 nucleotides: TGCGTCAGCAGCGCGGGGGCTAGCGGGGGTCCCATATACAATGAGCAGTTCTTC.

The chain joins TRBV6-1 to TRBJ2-7; tentatively, D is TRBD1 (6 bases). Trimming left V 3 bases short and J 6 bases short, with 21 bases between. Germline CDR1 reads MNHNS; CDR2 reads SASEGT. This CDR3 has 16 residues. CDR3 nucleotide sequence: TGTGCCAGCAGTGATCCCCCCGGTGGACAGTTTCGCGAGCAGTACGTC. Translation: CASSDPPGGQFREQYV.

CDR3 coding DNA: TGTGCCAGCAGCTTAGAGCTAGCGGGGGGCCACAATGAGCAGTTCTTC. Translation: CASSLELAGGHNEQFF. The V gene is TRBV7-6, the J gene TRBJ2-1; 11 positions match TRBD2. Germline V gene sequence: CDR1 SGHVS, CDR2 FNYEAQ. V dropped 1 base and J dropped 5; count of bases not matched to a gene: 4. This CDR3 region has 16 residues.

The chain recombines TRBV6-5 with TRBJ1-2; possibly TRBD1 for D (5 bases). This CDR3 comprises 15 residues. Germline lookup yields CDR1 MNHEY and CDR2 SVGAGI. V gave up 2 bases and J gave up 8 bases, with 18 bases separating them. The DNA for the CDR3 is TGTGCCAGCAGTTACACAGGACTCATTCGGTACGGCTACACCTTC. Its translation is CASSYTGLIRYGYTF.

The chain is built from TRBV7-2 and TRBJ1-1; D unresolved. The CDR3 is made up of 13 amino acids. V was trimmed by 4 bases and J by 5 bases, leaving 11 bases between them. Germline assignment: CDR1 SGHTA and CDR2 FQGNSA. The CDR3 here is CASSSRAGTEAFF. The CDR3 coding sequence is TGTGCCAGCAGCTCCCGAGCGGGGACTGAAGCTTTCTTT.

The CDR3 DNA follows: TGTGCCAGCAGTTCTAACGGCGGTTCCAGGACCGGGGAGCTGTTTTTT. This gives the protein CASSSNGGSRTGELFF. The genes are TRBV11-3 and TRBJ2-2, with D unresolved. The CDR3 extends over 16 amino acids. V was trimmed by 6 bases and J by 5 bases, leaving 19 bases between them. CDR1 is SGHNT and CDR2 is YENEEA in the germline V gene.

The chain uses TRBV25-1 and TRBJ2-1, with D uncertain. Germline V gives CDR1 MGHDK, CDR2 SYGVNS. The CDR3 consists of 13 residues. V dropped 4 bases and J dropped 5 bases, with 9 bases sitting between them. Written as DNA, the CDR3 is TGTGCCAGCAGTGGTAGCTTGAACAATGAGCAGTTCTTC. Protein product: CASSGSLNNEQFF.

V and J are TRBV30 and TRBJ2-7; D unclear. This CDR3 is 14 amino acids long. V was clipped by 0 bases and J by 8 bases, with 17 bases between them. Per the germline V gene, CDR1 is GTSNPN and CDR2 is SVGIG (reference sequence). Here the CDR3 reads CAWSVRQLPKQQYF. CDR3 bases: TGTGCCTGGAGTGTACGCCAGCTCCCAAAGCAGCAGTACTTC.

This chain links TRBV6-2 or TRBV6-3 with TRBJ1-1, with TRBD1 identical over 8 bases. The CDR3 extends over 15 amino acids. Trimming took 6 bases from V and 6 from J; bases not matched to a gene: 12. Germline CDR1 MNHEY, CDR2 SVGEGT. CDR3 in amino acids: CASSPDRAEIAEAFF. As DNA, the CDR3 is TGTGCCAGCAGCCCGGACAGGGCCGAAATCGCTGAAGCTTTCTTT.

The rearrangement joins TRBV5-1 to TRBJ2-2; D perhaps matches TRBD1 (6 bases). This CDR3 spans 15 amino acids. Trimming cost V 2 bases and J 2 bases, with 10 bases left between them. Germline assignment: CDR1 SGHRS and CDR2 YFSETQ. The CDR3 DNA is TGCGCCAGCAGCTTCGGGACACAAAACACCGGGGAGCTGTTTTTT. Its translation is CASSFGTQNTGELFF.

This chain uses TRBV29-1 with TRBJ1-1; 8 positions match TRBD1. The CDR3 spans 13 residues. Germline V gene sequence: CDR1 SQVTM, CDR2 ANQGSEA. V shed 7 bases and J 0 bases; nucleotides not matched to a gene: 4. The CDR3 sequence is CSAGGQVNTEAFF. In DNA, the CDR3 is TGCAGCGCCGGGGGACAGGTGAACACTGAAGCTTTCTTT.

This chain joins TRBV5-1 and TRBJ1-4, with D possibly TRBD1 on 5 matching bases. The germline gives CDR1 SGHRS, CDR2 YFSETQ. The length of the CDR3 is 14 residues. Deletions cut 6 bases from V and 3 bases from J, with 12 bases between. The CDR3 reads CASTAGKANEKLFF. DNA of the CDR3: TGCGCCAGCACAGCAGGGAAGGCTAATGAAAAACTGTTTTTT.

The chain links TRBV19 to TRBJ1-1, with D possibly TRBD1 on 6 matching bases. The CDR3 has 14 residues. V lost 5 bases, J lost 1 base, and 11 bases lay in between. Germline V gene sequence: CDR1 LNHDA, CDR2 SQIVND (reference sequence). The chain's CDR3 is CASSPGQRNTEAFF. The CDR3 DNA reads TGTGCCAGTAGTCCCGGACAGAGGAACACTGAAGCTTTCTTT.

The chain uses TRBV6-5 and TRBJ2-1; D is unresolved. Germline V CDR1 and CDR2: MNHEY, SVGAGI. This CDR3 has 12 amino acids. Trimming pared 0 bases from V and 9 bases from J, leaving 6 bases between. The CDR3 protein is CASSYSRTEQFF. DNA for the CDR3: TGTGCCAGCAGTTACTCCCGGACTGAGCAGTTCTTC.

This chain uses TRBV6-5 with TRBJ1-4, with D possibly TRBD1 on 5 matching bases. The CDR3 totals 14 residues. The germline V gene has CDR1 MNHEY and CDR2 SVGAGI. V was trimmed by 7 bases and J by 8 bases, leaving 17 bases between them. CDR3 nucleotides: TGTGCCAGCATGATCCAGGGCACCGGCGAAAAACTGTTTTTT. Amino acids: CASMIQGTGEKLFF.

The rearrangement joins TRBV24-1 to TRBJ1-2, with 8 bases that match TRBD1. Germline-derived CDR1 and CDR2 are KGHDR and SFDVKD. The V and J ends lost 11 bases and 5 bases, in that order; junction bases with no gene match: 9. The CDR3 totals 13 residues. The CDR3 here is CAIGVGQEYGYTF. DNA for the CDR3: TGTGCCATCGGTGTGGGACAGGAGTATGGCTACACCTTC.

This sequence joins TRBV5-5 and TRBJ2-2, with D maybe TRBD1 (6 bases). The CDR3 is 15 amino acids. The germline V gene encodes CDR1 SGHKS and CDR2 YYEKEE (reference sequence). Trimming left V 2 bases short and J 2 bases short, with 10 bases between. The CDR3 DNA reads as TGTGCCAGCAGCTTCGGACAGCTTAACACCGGGGAGCTGTTTTTT. Residues: CASSFGQLNTGELFF.

The rearrangement joins TRBV10-3 to TRBJ2-2; no clear D. The length of the CDR3 is 13 residues. V gave up 4 bases and J gave up 4 bases, with 7 bases separating them. Germline V gene lookup returns CDR1 ENHRY and CDR2 SYGVKD. The CDR3 protein is CAISAKITGELFF. CDR3 nucleotide sequence: TGTGCCATCAGTGCGAAGATCACCGGGGAGCTGTTTTTT.

The chain joins TRBV27 to TRBJ2-3, with D perhaps TRBD1 (5 bases). The CDR3 is 15 residues long. V lost 4 bases and J lost 2, with 13 bases in between. Germline CDR1 and CDR2: MNHEY and SMNVEV (reference sequence). Here the CDR3 DNA reads TGTGCCAGCAGTTCACCCAGGACACCCACAGATACGCAGTATTTT. It specifies CASSSPRTPTDTQYF.

The chain employs TRBV4-1 and TRBJ2-3; 9 bases match TRBD1. Germline V gives CDR1 MGHRA, CDR2 YSYEKL. The CDR3 totals 16 residues. The junction had 7 bases not matched to a gene; V was cut back by 3 bases and J by 3 bases. This chain's CDR3 is CASSQRDRGGTDTQYF. DNA for the CDR3: TGCGCCAGCAGCCAGAGAGACAGGGGGGGGACAGATACGCAGTATTTT.